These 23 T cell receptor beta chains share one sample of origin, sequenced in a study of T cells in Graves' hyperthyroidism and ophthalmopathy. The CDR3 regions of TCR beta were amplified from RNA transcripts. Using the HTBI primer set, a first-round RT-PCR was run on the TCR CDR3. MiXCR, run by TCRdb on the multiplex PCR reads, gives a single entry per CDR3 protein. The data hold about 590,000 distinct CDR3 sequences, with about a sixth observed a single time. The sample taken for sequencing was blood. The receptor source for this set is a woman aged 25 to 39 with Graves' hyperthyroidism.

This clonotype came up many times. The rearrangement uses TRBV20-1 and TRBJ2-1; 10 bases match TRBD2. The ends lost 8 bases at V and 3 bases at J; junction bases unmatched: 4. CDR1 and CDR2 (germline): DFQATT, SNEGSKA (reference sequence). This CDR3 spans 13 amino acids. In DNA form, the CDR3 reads TGCAGTTCTTTAGCGGGGGGCTACAATGAGCAGTTCTTC. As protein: CSSLAGGYNEQFF.

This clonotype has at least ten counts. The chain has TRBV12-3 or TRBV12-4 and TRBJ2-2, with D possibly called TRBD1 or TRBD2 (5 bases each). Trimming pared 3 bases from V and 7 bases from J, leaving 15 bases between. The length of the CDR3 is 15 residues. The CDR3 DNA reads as TGTGCCAGCAGTTTCCACGGGACCCTCGTCGGGGAGCTGTTTTTT. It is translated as CASSFHGTLVGELFF.

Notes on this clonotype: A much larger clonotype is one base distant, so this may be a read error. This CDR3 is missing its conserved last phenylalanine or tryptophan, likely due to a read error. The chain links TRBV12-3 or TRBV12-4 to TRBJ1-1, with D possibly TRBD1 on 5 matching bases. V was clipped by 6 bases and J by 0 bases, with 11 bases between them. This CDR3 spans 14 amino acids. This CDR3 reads CASSTGGLNTEAFL. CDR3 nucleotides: TGTGCCAGCAGCACCGGGGGGTTGAACACTGAAGCTTTCCTT.

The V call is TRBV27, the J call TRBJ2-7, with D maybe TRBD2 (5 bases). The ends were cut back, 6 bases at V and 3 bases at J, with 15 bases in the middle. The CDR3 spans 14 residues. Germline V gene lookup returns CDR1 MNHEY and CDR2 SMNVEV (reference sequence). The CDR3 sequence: CASSPRGLVYEQYF. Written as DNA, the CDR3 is TGTGCCAGCAGCCCCCGCGGGTTGGTCTACGAGCAGTACTTC.

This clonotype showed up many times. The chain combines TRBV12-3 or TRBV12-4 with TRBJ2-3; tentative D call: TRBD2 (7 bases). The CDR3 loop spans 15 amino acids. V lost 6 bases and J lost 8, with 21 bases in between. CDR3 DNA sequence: TGTGCCAGCAGACCGGCGGGGGCCCTCACTGGTACGCAGTATTTT. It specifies CASRPAGALTGTQYF.

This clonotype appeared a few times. The DNA for the CDR3 is TGCGCCAGCAGTAGGAGCGATCTCAATGAGCAGTTCTTC. This gives the protein CASSRSDLNEQFF. V and J are TRBV10-2 and TRBJ2-1; D remains unclear. Trimming cost V 5 bases and J 6 bases, with 11 bases left between them. Germline values: CDR1 WSHSY, CDR2 SAAADI. This CDR3 spans 13 amino acids.

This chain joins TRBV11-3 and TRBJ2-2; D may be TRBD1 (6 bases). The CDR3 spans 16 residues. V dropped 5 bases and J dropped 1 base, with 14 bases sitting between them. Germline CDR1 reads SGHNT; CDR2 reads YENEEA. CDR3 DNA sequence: TGTGCCAGCAGCGCGCTCGGGACATGGAACACCGGGGAGCTGTTTTTT. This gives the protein CASSALGTWNTGELFF.

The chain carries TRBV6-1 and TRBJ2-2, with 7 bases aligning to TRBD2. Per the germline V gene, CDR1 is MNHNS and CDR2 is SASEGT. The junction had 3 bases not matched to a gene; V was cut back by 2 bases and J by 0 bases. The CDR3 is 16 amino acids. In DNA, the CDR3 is TGTGCCAGCAGTGAACCCCTAGCGGCGAACACCGGGGAGCTGTTTTTT. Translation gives CASSEPLAANTGELFF.

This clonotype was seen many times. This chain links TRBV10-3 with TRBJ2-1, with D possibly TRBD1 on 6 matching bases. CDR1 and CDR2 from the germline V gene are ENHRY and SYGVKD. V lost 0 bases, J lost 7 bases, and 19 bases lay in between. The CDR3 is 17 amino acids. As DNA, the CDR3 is TGTGCCATCAGTGAGTCGGCGACAGGTACAATCCTGAATGAGCAGTTCTTC. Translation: CAISESATGTILNEQFF.

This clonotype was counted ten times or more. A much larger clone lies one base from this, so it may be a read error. The CDR3 nucleotides read TGTGCCAGCAGTCCGGGACACTCCTACGAGCAGTACTTC. Its protein product is CASSPGHSYEQYF. V is TRBV27 and J is TRBJ2-7, with a possible D match to TRBD1 (6 bases). Trimming took 5 bases from V and 0 from J, leaving 8 bases between them. Germline V lookup: CDR1 MNHEY, CDR2 SMNVEV (reference sequence). This CDR3 spans 13 amino acids.

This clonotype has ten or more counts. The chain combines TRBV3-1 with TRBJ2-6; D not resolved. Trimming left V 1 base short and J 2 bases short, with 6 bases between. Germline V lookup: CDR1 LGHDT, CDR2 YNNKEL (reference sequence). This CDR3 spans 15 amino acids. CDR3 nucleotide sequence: TGTGCCAGCAGCCAAGGCCAGACTGGGGCCAACGTCCTGACTTTC. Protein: CASSQGQTGANVLTF.

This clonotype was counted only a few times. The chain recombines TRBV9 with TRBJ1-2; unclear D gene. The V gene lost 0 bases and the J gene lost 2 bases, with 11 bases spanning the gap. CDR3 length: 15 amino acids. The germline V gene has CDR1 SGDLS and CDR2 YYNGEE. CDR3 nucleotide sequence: TGTGCCAGCAGCGTAGCCTCGGGCTTCAACTATGGCTACACCTTC. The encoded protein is CASSVASGFNYGYTF.

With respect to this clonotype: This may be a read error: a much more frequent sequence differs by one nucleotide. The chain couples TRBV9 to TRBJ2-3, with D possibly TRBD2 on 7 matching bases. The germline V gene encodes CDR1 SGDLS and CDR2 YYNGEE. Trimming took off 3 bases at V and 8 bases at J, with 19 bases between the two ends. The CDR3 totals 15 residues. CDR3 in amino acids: CASSASIAGAGTQYF. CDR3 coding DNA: TGTGCCAGCAGCGCTAGCATCGCGGGGGCAGGTACGCAGTATTTT.

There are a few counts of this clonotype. CDR3 loop: CAISESNGFQPQHF. In nucleotides, the CDR3 is TGTGCCATCAGTGAGTCGAATGGTTTCCAGCCCCAGCATTTT. The chain employs TRBV10-3 and TRBJ1-5; D gene ambiguous. V was trimmed by 0 bases and J by 7 bases, leaving 10 bases between them. CDR1 is ENHRY, CDR2 SYGVKD, per germline. The CDR3 is 14 residues long.

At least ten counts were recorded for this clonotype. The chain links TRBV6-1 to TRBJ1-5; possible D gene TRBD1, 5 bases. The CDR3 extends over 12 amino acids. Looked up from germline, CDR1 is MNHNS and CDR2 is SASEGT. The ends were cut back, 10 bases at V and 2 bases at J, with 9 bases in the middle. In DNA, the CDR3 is TGTGCCACCCGGGACGGCAATCAGCCCCAGCATTTT. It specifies CATRDGNQPQHF.

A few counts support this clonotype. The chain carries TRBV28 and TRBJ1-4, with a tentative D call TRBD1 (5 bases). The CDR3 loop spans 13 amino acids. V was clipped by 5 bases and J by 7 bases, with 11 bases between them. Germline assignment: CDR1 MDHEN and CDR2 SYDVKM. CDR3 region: CASSKSRGEKLFF. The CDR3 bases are TGTGCCAGCAGTAAGAGTAGGGGTGAAAAACTGTTTTTT.

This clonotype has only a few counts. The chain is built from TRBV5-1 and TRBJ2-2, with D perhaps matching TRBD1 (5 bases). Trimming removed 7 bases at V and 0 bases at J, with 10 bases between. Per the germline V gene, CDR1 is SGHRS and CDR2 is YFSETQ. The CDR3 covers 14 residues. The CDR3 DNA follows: TGCGCCAGCGGGGCGAGATCGAACACCGGGGAGCTGTTTTTT. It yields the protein CASGARSNTGELFF.

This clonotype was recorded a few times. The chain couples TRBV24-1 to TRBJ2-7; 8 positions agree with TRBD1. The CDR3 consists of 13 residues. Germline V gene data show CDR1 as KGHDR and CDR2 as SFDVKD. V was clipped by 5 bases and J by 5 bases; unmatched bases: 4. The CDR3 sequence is CATSAGTGDEQYF. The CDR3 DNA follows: TGTGCCACCAGTGCGGGGACAGGAGACGAGCAGTACTTC.

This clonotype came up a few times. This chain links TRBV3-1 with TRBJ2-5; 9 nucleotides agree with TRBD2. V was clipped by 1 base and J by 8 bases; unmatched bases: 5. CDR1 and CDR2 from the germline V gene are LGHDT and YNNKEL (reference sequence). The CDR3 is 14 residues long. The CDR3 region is CASSQVAGEETQYF. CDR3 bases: TGTGCCAGCAGCCAAGTAGCGGGAGAGGAAACCCAGTACTTC.

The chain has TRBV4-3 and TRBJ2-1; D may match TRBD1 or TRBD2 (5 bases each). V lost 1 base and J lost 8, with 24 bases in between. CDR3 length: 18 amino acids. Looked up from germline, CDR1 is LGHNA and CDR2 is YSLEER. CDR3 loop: CASSQGVGARTGSDEQFF. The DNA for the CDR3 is TGCGCCAGCAGCCAAGGGGTCGGGGCCCGCACTGGTTCGGATGAGCAGTTCTTC.

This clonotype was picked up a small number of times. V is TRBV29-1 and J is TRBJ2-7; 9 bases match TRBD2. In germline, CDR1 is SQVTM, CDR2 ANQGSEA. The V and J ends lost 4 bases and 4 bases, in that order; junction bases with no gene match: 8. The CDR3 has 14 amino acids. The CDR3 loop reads CSVGGREGRYEQYF. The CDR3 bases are TGCAGCGTTGGGGGGCGGGAGGGCCGATACGAGCAGTACTTC.

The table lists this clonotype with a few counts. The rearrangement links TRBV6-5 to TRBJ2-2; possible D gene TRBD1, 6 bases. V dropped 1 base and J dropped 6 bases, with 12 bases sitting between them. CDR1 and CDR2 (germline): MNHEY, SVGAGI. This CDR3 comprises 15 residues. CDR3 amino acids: CASSYYNTGSGELFF. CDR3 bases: TGTGCCAGCAGTTACTATAATACAGGGTCCGGGGAGCTGTTTTTT.

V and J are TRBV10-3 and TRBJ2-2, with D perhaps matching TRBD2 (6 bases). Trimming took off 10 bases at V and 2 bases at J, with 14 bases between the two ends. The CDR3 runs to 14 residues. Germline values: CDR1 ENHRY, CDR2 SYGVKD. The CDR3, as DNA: TGTGCCACCCAGTTTAGCGGAAACACCGGGGAGCTGTTTTTT. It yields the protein CATQFSGNTGELFF.